This passage covers 2 T cell receptor beta chains from one sample sequenced in a study of blood T cells in healthy people across ages. The second PCR ran about 6 to 12 cycles with a sample-barcoded 5' primer and J-beta primers. TCRdb recomputed calls from the 5' RACE reads with MiXCR, one row per CDR3 protein. In the table there are more than 650,000 distinct CDR3 sequences, around half of which are singletons. Source material: blood. The receptor set was obtained from a man older than 75 in good health.

The chain has TRBV24-1 and TRBJ2-5; 7 bases line up with TRBD2. The tail of the sequence fits TRBJ2-7 better, so the J call may be wrong. CDR3 length: 15 amino acids. Germline V gives CDR1 KGHDR, CDR2 SFDVKD. The DNA of the CDR3 is TGTGCCACCAGTGATTTTAAAGCGGGAATCTACGAGCAGTACTTC. Translation gives CATSDFKAGIYEQYF.

This chain joins TRBV2 and TRBJ1-5; TRBD1 agrees at 7 bases. The CDR3 length is 14 residues. V dropped 4 bases and J dropped 10; count of bases not matched to a gene: 10. Germline V gene data show CDR1 as SNHLY and CDR2 as FYNNEI. For the CDR3, the DNA is TGTGCCAGCAGTGTTTATCGGACAGGCCAACCCCAGCATTTT. This codes for CASSVYRTGQPQHF.